What follows describes a single TCR beta chain. Its binding antigen is unknown. No per-base quality is available; no much larger clone lies one base away. The data were obtained in a study of response to subunit inactivated influenza vaccine (dated by TCRdb to about 2018). At the level of the whole study: The study used deep quantitative T cell receptor repertoire profiling to track responses to a trivalent subunit inactivated influenza vaccine.

The protocol used for the library was RT-PCR. Sequencing relied on an Illumina HiSeq 2500. Through fastp at Q25 and MiXCR, TCRdb rebuilt clones from the public reads, retaining in-frame beta chains. Each record represents a unique CDR3 protein, reported with the most common genes and DNA among its rows. For this sample there are about 170,000 distinct CDR3 sequences; less than 15% appear just once. The ten top clones hold approximately 30% of the sample. What the study reported, not specific to this receptor: The authors proposed that each seasonal influenza vaccination may bring in only a limited number of new T cells.

Its CDR3 holds 15 amino acids, cysteine through phenylalanine. The retained sequence is limited to the CDR3, 45 bases, with the frame set at the first base. V lost 5 bases and J lost 2 bases, and the count of bases not matched to a germline gene is 9. CDR1 and CDR2, looked up from the germline V gene, are SGHVS and FQNEAQ. Another study also made use of these data, one on T cells expressing NK-cell markers. The second paper states: TCR beta cDNA libraries were prepared using 5'RACE template switching, which introduced a universal primer site and unique molecular identifiers. In sorted CD3+CD56+NKG2C+, CD3+CD56+NKG2C- and CD3+CD56-NKG2C+ T-cell subsets from several donors, TCR beta-chain repertoires were profiled. Among the eight sequenced donors, seven were HCMV-seropositive and one was HCMV-seronegative. To restrict sorting to alphabetaTCR-expressing T cells, an anti-gammadeltaTCR antibody was added in several experiments. In six or seven donors, the dominant CD3+CD56+NKG2C+ clonotypes ranked among the top 10 CD8+ clonotypes, making up roughly 1.0-7.0% of CD8+ T cells. Those dominant clonotypes were again the most abundant among CD3+CD56-NKG2C+ cells in a few donors, at about 28.3-60.1%. Whether the expanded NKG2C-expressing T cell clones were specific for HCMV antigens remained unclear. The study sequenced eight donors, all healthy volunteers chosen at random: three men and five women. HCMV-specific IgG was detected in serum with a commercial ELISA kit to determine HCMV serostatus. Ficoll density gradient centrifugation was used to isolate peripheral blood mononuclear cells from blood. Using Miltenyi isolation kits, CD4+ and CD8+ T cells were isolated from PBMC through magnetic immunoseparation. Synthesis of cDNA was primed from the TCR beta constant segment and was followed by two consecutive PCR amplification steps. Illumina HiSeq 2000/2500, MiSeq or NextSeq was used to sequence libraries as 2 x 150 bp reads. Reads were demultiplexed and grouped by UMI with MIGEC, and clonotypes were assembled and quantified with MiTCR. To remove erroneous sequences, TCR cDNA sequences were retained only when supported by two or more reads. The tcR package was used for downstream repertoire analysis, and clonotypes were matched between fractions using CDR3 nucleotide sequence together with V segment. Antigen specificity was annotated against VDJdb with VDJmatch, allowing one amino acid substitution in CDR3.

The TCR originated in a man in his fifties or sixties who received an inactivated influenza vaccine. Donor details come from another sample of the same person, matched by shared clones. The chain couples TRBV7-8 to TRBJ2-7, with 7 bases matching TRBD2. The sample was CD8+ T cells sorted from PBMCs, taken about 12 days after vaccination. The nucleotides are TGTGCCAGCAGCCCGGTGGTAGCGGGCCCCTACGAGCAGTACTTC. Its translation is CASSPVVAGPYEQYF.